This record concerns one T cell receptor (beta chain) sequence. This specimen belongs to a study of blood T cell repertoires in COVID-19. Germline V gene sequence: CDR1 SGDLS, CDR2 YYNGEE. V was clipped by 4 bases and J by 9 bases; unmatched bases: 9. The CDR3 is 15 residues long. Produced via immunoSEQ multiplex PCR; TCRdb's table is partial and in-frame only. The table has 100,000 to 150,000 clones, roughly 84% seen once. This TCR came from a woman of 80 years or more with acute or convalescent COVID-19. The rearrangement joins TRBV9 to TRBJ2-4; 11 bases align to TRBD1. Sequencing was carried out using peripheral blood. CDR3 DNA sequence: TGTGCCAGCAGCTCCGGACAGGGGGCGAATGGCATTCAGTACTTC. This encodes CASSSGQGANGIQYF.